Each of the 29 T cell receptor beta chains below was sequenced from the same sample in a study of T cells in Graves' hyperthyroidism and ophthalmopathy (dated by TCRdb to the late 2010s). The library was produced with multiplex PCR. TCRdb shows the sequencer as Illumina HiSeq 2000. Amplification of TCR beta CDR3 regions was carried out from RNA transcripts. The TCR CDR3 was subjected to a first round of RT-PCR using the HTBI primer set and the Qiagen OneStep RT-PCR kit. The public reads were reanalyzed by TCRdb: fastp trimming at Q25, MiXCR alignment, in-frame beta chains only. Rows with one shared CDR3 protein collapse into an entry with the most common genes and DNA. Present in this sample are over 450,000 distinct CDR3 sequences, approximately 17% of which were seen just once. The ten largest account for approximately 15% of the sample. The sequenced sample was blood. These TCRs come from a woman aged 18-29 years with Graves' ophthalmopathy.

About this clonotype itself: A read error is possible here, since a much larger clone lies one base away. CDR3 DNA: TGTGTCAGCAGCCAAAGGCAGGGGGGTGAAAAACTGTTTTTT. Translating gives CVSSQRQGGEKLFF. This sequence joins TRBV3-1 and TRBJ1-4, with 7 bases identical to TRBD1. The CDR3 loop spans 14 amino acids. CDR1 is LGHDT, CDR2 YNNKEL, per germline (reference sequence).

This clonotype was counted ten times or more. The chain uses TRBV28 and TRBJ1-5, with D unclear. The CDR3 contains 16 residues. Germline lookup yields CDR1 MDHEN and CDR2 SYDVKM. V lost 3 bases and J lost 2, with 14 bases in between. In nucleotides, the CDR3 is TGTGCCAGCAGTTTGTCCGGGTCCCGGGGCAATCAGCCCCAGCATTTT. Its translation: CASSLSGSRGNQPQHF.

The genes are TRBV4-2 and TRBJ1-6; D unresolved. CDR1 is LGHNA, CDR2 YNFKEQ, per germline. V was clipped by 3 bases and J by 12 bases, with 9 bases between them. This CDR3 has 12 residues. CDR3 bases: TGTGCCAGCAGCCAGGAAACACGACCCCTCCACTTT. Amino acid sequence: CASSQETRPLHF.

This clonotype has ten or more counts. V and J are TRBV28 and TRBJ1-2; TRBD1 matches at 7 bases. The CDR3 consists of 14 residues. The V segment lost 3 bases and the J segment 4 bases; nucleotides outside the gene matches: 5. Germline V gene lookup returns CDR1 MDHEN and CDR2 SYDVKM. The chain's CDR3 is CASSFRGQSYGYTF. Here the CDR3 DNA reads TGTGCCAGCAGTTTTCGGGGACAGAGCTATGGCTACACCTTC.

This clonotype has only a few counts. The chain recombines TRBV27 with TRBJ2-3; D not resolved. This CDR3 has 14 residues. The V end lost 6 bases, the J end lost 1 base, and 11 bases lay between the germline ends. Germline V gene lookup returns CDR1 MNHEY and CDR2 SMNVEV (reference sequence). The CDR3 protein is CASRSIARTDTQYF. CDR3 DNA: TGTGCCAGCAGATCCATAGCTCGCACAGATACGCAGTATTTT.

The V gene is TRBV9, the J gene TRBJ1-2, with D possibly TRBD1 on 6 matching bases. This CDR3 is 14 amino acids long. The germline V gene encodes CDR1 SGDLS and CDR2 YYNGEE. Trimming shortened V by 3 bases and J by 1 base, and 10 bases separated the two germline ends. The CDR3 here is CASSASDSNYGYTF. The CDR3 DNA reads TGTGCCAGCAGCGCCTCGGACAGTAACTATGGCTACACCTTC.

In this sample, this clonotype turned up a few times. This chain links TRBV30 with TRBJ1-4, with D unresolved. Germline V lookup: CDR1 GTSNPN, CDR2 SVGIG (reference sequence). This CDR3 is built from 15 residues. Trimming took 3 bases from V and 4 from J, leaving 15 bases between them. CDR3 sequence reads: CAWSPSDLINEKLFF. Here the CDR3 DNA reads TGTGCCTGGAGCCCCTCCGACCTCATTAATGAAAAACTGTTTTTT.

As concerns this clonotype: The junction departs from the called germline gene at one end, perhaps through a read error. V gene TRBV6-5 combines with J gene TRBJ1-5, with a tentative D call TRBD1 (6 bases). This CDR3 spans 13 amino acids. Germline CDR1 and CDR2: MNHEY and SVGAGI. This chain's CDR3 is CAISATGSQPQHF. The CDR3, as DNA: TGTGCCATCAGTGCCACAGGGAGTCAGCCCCAGCATTTT.

This clonotype was picked up many times. This sequence joins TRBV20-1 and TRBJ1-2, with 8 bases lining up with TRBD1. CDR1 is DFQATT and CDR2 is SNEGSKA in the germline V gene (reference sequence). The V segment lost 6 bases and the J segment 4 bases; nucleotides outside the gene matches: 19. The CDR3 is 17 residues long. The CDR3 bases are TGCAGTGCACCGAAGGGACAGGCGCTCTCCCGGCGCTATGGCTACACCTTC. Protein product: CSAPKGQALSRRYGYTF.

On this clonotype itself: The germline gene is not matched at one end of the junction; a read error may be the cause. The CDR3 reads CASRIQGWTGYAF. The CDR3 bases are TGTGCCAGCAGGATACAGGGGTGGACTGGCTACGCCTTC. V usage is TRBV12-3 or TRBV12-4 and J usage is TRBJ1-2; TRBD1 agrees at 7 bases. The CDR3 has 13 amino acids.

At least ten counts were recorded for this clonotype. The rearrangement uses TRBV20-1 and TRBJ1-1; tentatively, D is TRBD1 (5 bases). Germline V gene sequence: CDR1 DFQATT, CDR2 SNEGSKA (reference sequence). CDR3 size: 13 residues. Trimming removed 3 bases from V and 1 base from J, with 9 bases in between. CDR3 residues: CSASDSRNTEAFF. The CDR3, as DNA: TGCAGTGCTAGCGACAGCCGGAACACTGAAGCTTTCTTT.

This clonotype was counted ten times or more. V is TRBV28 and J is TRBJ1-6; no definite D call. The ends were cut back, 5 bases at V and 3 bases at J, with 11 bases in the middle. Germline V gene sequence: CDR1 MDHEN, CDR2 SYDVKM. This CDR3 comprises 15 residues. The CDR3 is CASSRGENYNSPLHF. CDR3 coding DNA: TGTGCCAGCAGTCGGGGTGAGAACTATAATTCACCCCTCCACTTT.

This clonotype showed up many times. The chain recombines TRBV28 with TRBJ2-7; 10 nucleotides agree with TRBD2. Unmatched junction bases numbered 5, after V lost 6 bases and J lost 3 bases. From germline, CDR1 is MDHEN and CDR2 SYDVKM. The CDR3 contains 14 residues. This CDR3 reads CASRGVAGGYEQYF. CDR3 in DNA: TGTGCCAGCAGAGGGGTAGCGGGAGGCTACGAGCAGTACTTC.

This clonotype has at least ten counts. The V and J genes are TRBV20-1 and TRBJ1-5; no clear D. CDR1 is DFQATT, CDR2 SNEGSKA, per germline (reference sequence). With 0 bases removed from V and 4 bases from J, the gap between germline ends came to 10 bases. The CDR3 length is 14 residues. The CDR3 DNA reads TGCAGTGCTAGAGATTCGAGAACTAATCAGCCCCAGCATTTT. Amino acids: CSARDSRTNQPQHF.

This chain links TRBV5-5 with TRBJ2-7; D gene unclear. The CDR3 covers 12 residues. Germline-derived CDR1 and CDR2 are SGHKS and YYEKEE (reference sequence). V lost 1 base and J lost 5, with 7 bases in between. As DNA, the CDR3 is TGTGCCAGCAGCTTGACAACCCACGAGCAGTACTTC. This translates into CASSLTTHEQYF. Full variable domain (outside the CDR3, taken from reference TRBV5-5 and TRBJ2-7): DAGVTQSPTHLIKTRGQQVTLRCSPISGHKSVSWYQQVLGQGPQFIFQYYEKEERGRGNFPDRFSARQFPNYSSELNVNALLLGDSALYLCASSLTTHEQYFGPGTRLTVT.

This sequence joins TRBV24-1 and TRBJ2-7, with TRBD1 identical over 8 bases. CDR1 is KGHDR and CDR2 is SFDVKD in the germline V gene. With 3 bases clipped from V and 1 base from J, the junction kept 13 bases outside the gene matches. The CDR3 runs 18 residues. The CDR3 DNA follows: TGTGCCACCAGTGATCCGGGGACAGGAACGGATAGGTCCTACGAGCAGTACTTC. Residues: CATSDPGTGTDRSYEQYF.

This clonotype was seen repeatedly, ten times or more. The chain links TRBV7-8 to TRBJ2-7; unclear D gene. Germline CDR1 SGHVS, CDR2 FQNEAQ. The CDR3 is 13 amino acids. The V gene lost 2 bases and the J gene lost 5 bases, with 10 bases spanning the gap. Written as DNA, the CDR3 is TGTGCCAGCAGCTTAACGGGTAACGACGAGCAGTACTTC. It specifies CASSLTGNDEQYF.

This clonotype was counted a few times. This rearrangement joins TRBV20-1 to TRBJ2-7, with a possible D match to TRBD2 (6 bases). The CDR3 spans 12 residues. Trimming pared 3 bases from V and 6 bases from J, leaving 12 bases between. CDR1 and CDR2 from the germline V gene are DFQATT and SNEGSKA (reference sequence). The CDR3 coding sequence is TGCAGTGCTAGGGCGGGATCCGGCGAGCAGTACTTC. It specifies CSARAGSGEQYF.

J is TRBJ2-6 and V is TRBV4-3; D is ambiguous. CDR1 is LGHNA and CDR2 is YSLEER in the germline V gene. This CDR3 region has 16 residues. The V gene lost 0 bases and the J gene lost 8 bases, with 14 bases spanning the gap. The CDR3 sequence is CASSQDEGLGTNVLTF. The CDR3 nucleotides are TGCGCCAGCAGCCAAGATGAAGGGTTAGGTACCAACGTCCTGACTTTC.

This clonotype was picked up many times. CDR3 in amino acids: CSARRGGNQETQYF. CDR3 bases: TGCAGTGCTAGAAGGGGGGGCAACCAAGAGACCCAGTACTTC. This chain joins TRBV20-1 and TRBJ2-5, with a tentative D call TRBD2 (7 bases). In germline, CDR1 is DFQATT, CDR2 SNEGSKA (reference sequence). Trimming shortened V by 2 bases and J by 0 bases, and 10 bases separated the two germline ends. The CDR3 totals 14 residues.

The chain links TRBV15 to TRBJ2-3; 7 bases align to TRBD2. There are 17 residues in the CDR3. V lost 1 base to trimming and J lost 3 bases; unmatched junction nucleotides: 10. The germline V gene encodes CDR1 LNHNV and CDR2 YYDKDF (reference sequence). The CDR3 nucleotides read TGTGCCACCAGCAGAGGGGACCCGGGGGGAGCAACAGATACGCAGTATTTT. This codes for CATSRGDPGGATDTQYF. The full variable domain, in which reference TRBV15 and TRBJ2-3 provide the parts outside the CDR3, is DAMVIQNPRYQVTQFGKPVTLSCSQTLNHNVMYWYQQKSSQAPKLLFHYYDKDFNNEADTPDNFQSRRPNTSFCFLDIRSPGLGDTAMYLCATSRGDPGGATDTQYFGPGTRLTVL.

This clonotype was detected ten times or more. This chain uses TRBV27 with TRBJ1-2; D unclear. Per the germline V gene, CDR1 is MNHEY and CDR2 is SMNVEV (reference sequence). The CDR3 has 14 amino acids. The germline V and J ends were trimmed by 6 bases and 1 base, with 12 bases remaining between them. The CDR3 protein is CASSPQDFNYGYTF. CDR3 coding DNA: TGTGCCAGCAGCCCCCAGGACTTTAACTATGGCTACACCTTC.

This clonotype was observed a few times. The chain employs TRBV27 and TRBJ2-7; 8 bases agree with TRBD2. This CDR3 is built from 14 residues. Germline V gene data show CDR1 as MNHEY and CDR2 as SMNVEV (reference sequence). Trimming cost V 4 bases and J 7 bases; bases outside gene matches: 9. CDR3 in DNA: TGTGCCAGCAGTTGGCTAAGCGGGAGAGGGGAGCAGTACTTC. Translating gives CASSWLSGRGEQYF.

CDR3 amino acids: CASSTSTGYNEQFF. The CDR3 DNA reads TGTGCCAGCAGCACCTCGACAGGGTACAATGAGCAGTTCTTC. The chain employs TRBV9 and TRBJ2-1, with 7 nucleotides matching TRBD1. V was pared by 4 bases and J by 4 bases, with 5 bases of the junction left unmatched. Germline V lookup: CDR1 SGDLS, CDR2 YYNGEE. The CDR3 is 14 residues long.

This clonotype was found many times. The chain carries TRBV5-5 and TRBJ1-1; the D is unclear. This CDR3 has 14 residues. The germline V and J ends were trimmed by 1 base and 1 base, with 8 bases remaining between them. The germline V gene has CDR1 SGHKS and CDR2 YYEKEE (reference sequence). The CDR3 is CASSLLSENTEAFF. As DNA, the CDR3 is TGTGCCAGCAGCTTGCTGTCAGAGAACACTGAAGCTTTCTTT.

This clonotype was recorded at least ten times. The chain combines TRBV6-1 with TRBJ1-1, with D possibly TRBD1 on 6 matching bases. V lost 5 bases and J 3 bases, leaving 10 bases between the germline ends. This CDR3 has 13 amino acids. CDR1 is MNHNS, CDR2 SASEGT, per germline. CDR3 region: CASSSDRHTEAFF. The CDR3 bases are TGTGCCAGCAGTTCCGACAGGCACACTGAAGCTTTCTTT.

The table lists this clonotype with many counts. As DNA, the CDR3 is TGTGCCAGCAGCTCCGACGGATATGGCTACACCTTC. It yields the protein CASSSDGYGYTF. The chain couples TRBV11-2 to TRBJ1-2; D is unresolved. CDR1 and CDR2 from the germline V gene are SGHAT and FQNNGV. This CDR3 is built from 12 residues. Between the trimmed V and J ends, which lost 4 bases and 5 bases, there was a span of 8 bases.

This clonotype was detected many times. The chain carries TRBV6-2 or TRBV6-3 and TRBJ1-5; D is uncertain. The CDR3 is 16 amino acids. Germline V gene data show CDR1 as MNHEY and CDR2 as SVGEGT. The V end was cut by 0 bases, the J end by 0 bases, with 9 bases between. The CDR3 reads CASSYSRTDSNQPQHF. The CDR3 region has the DNA TGTGCCAGCAGTTACTCTCGGACGGATAGCAATCAGCCCCAGCATTTT.

This clonotype was picked up many times. The CDR3 loop is CASRWDRGDIQYF. The DNA of the CDR3 is TGTGCCAGCAGGTGGGACAGGGGAGACATTCAGTACTTC. This sequence joins TRBV12-3 or TRBV12-4 and TRBJ2-4; 10 positions match TRBD1. The CDR3 extends over 13 amino acids. V was pared by 6 bases and J by 8 bases, with 4 bases of the junction left unmatched.